This T cell receptor beta chain was found in a study of T cell responses to AZD1222 COVID-19 vaccine. General study results and limits: At baseline, seropositivity was found in only a handful of AZD1222 recipients. The repertoires were collected only after the peak T cell response.

The CDR3 totals 15 residues. Germline V gene sequence: CDR1 SGDLS, CDR2 YYNGEE. Trimming removed 3 bases at V and 1 base at J, with 11 bases between. For this clone: Its antigen is not identified.

The table came from immunoSEQ multiplex PCR; TCRdb's copy has only in-frame clones and leaves some out. The sample lists approximately 99,000 clones, approximately 89% occurring once. The material sequenced was peripheral blood, taken on day 0 of MenACWY control vaccination. The chain joins TRBV9 to TRBJ1-5; no reliable D call. The source is an adult in good health. CDR3 coding DNA: TGTGCCAGCAGCGAAAGGCCAGACAGCAATCAGCCCCAGCATTTT. This sequence encodes CASSERPDSNQPQHF. Looking up the rest from reference TRBV9 and TRBJ1-5 gives the full variable domain: DSGVTQTPKHLITATGQRVTLRCSPRSGDLSVYWYQQSLDQGLQFLIQYYNGEERAKGNILERFSAQQFPDLHSELNLSSLELGDSALYFCASSERPDSNQPQHFGDGTRLSIL.